Below, 7 T cell receptor beta chains from the same sample are listed, as sequenced in a study of blood T cells in healthy people across ages. Alongside a J-beta primer mix, a sample-barcoded 5' primer served in a second PCR lasting about 7 to 11 cycles. TCRdb redid the calling of the 5' RACE reads with MiXCR, one entry per CDR3 protein. The profile covers fewer than 1,000,000 distinct CDR3 sequences, with around 45% appearing a single time and around a sixth taken by the ten largest. The sample was blood. Source of these receptors: a man older than 75 in good health.

This clonotype turned up a few times. The V and J genes are TRBV7-2 and TRBJ2-7; D unresolved. The CDR3 runs to 13 residues. Germline CDR1 and CDR2: SGHTA and FQGNSA. Trimming shortened V by 3 bases and J by 3 bases, and 9 bases separated the two germline ends. The DNA for the CDR3 is TGTGCCAGCAGCTTGCGAGGACGCTACGAGCAGTACTTC. Its protein is CASSLRGRYEQYF.

In this sample, this clonotype turned up many times. The chain uses TRBV27 and TRBJ1-5; D unresolved. V was clipped by 6 bases and J by 6 bases, with 12 bases between them. The CDR3 loop spans 13 amino acids. From germline, CDR1 is MNHEY and CDR2 SMNVEV (reference sequence). CDR3 sequence (DNA): TGTGCCAGCAGGACCGACGGAACTCAGCCCCAGCATTTT. Protein sequence: CASRTDGTQPQHF.

The V gene is TRBV20-1, the J gene TRBJ2-2, with 8 nucleotides matching TRBD1. The germline V gene has CDR1 DFQATT and CDR2 SNEGSKA (reference sequence). V shed 3 bases and J 0 bases; nucleotides not matched to a gene: 9. This CDR3 region has 17 residues. CDR3 DNA: TGCAGTGCTAGTATAGAAGGACAGGGATCGAACACCGGGGAGCTGTTTTTT. Protein: CSASIEGQGSNTGELFF.

The CDR3 DNA is TGTGCCACCAGCAGAGATGTGAACCGGGAGCTGTTTTTT. Residues: CATSRDVNRELFF. The chain employs TRBV15 and TRBJ2-2; D is uncertain. From germline, CDR1 is LNHNV and CDR2 YYDKDF (reference sequence). V was cut by 0 bases and J by 9 bases, with 8 bases left in between. The length of the CDR3 is 13 residues. Supplemented by reference TRBV15 and TRBJ2-2, the full variable domain reads DAMVIQNPRYQVTQFGKPVTLSCSQTLNHNVMYWYQQKSSQAPKLLFHYYDKDFNNEADTPDNFQSRRPNTSFCFLDIRSPGLGDTAMYLCATSRDVNRELFFGEGSRLTVL.

This clonotype was seen a handful of times. The V and J genes are TRBV10-3 and TRBJ2-4, with 10 bases that match TRBD2. The last part of the DNA fits TRBJ2-7 better; the J call may be wrong. Germline lookup yields CDR1 ENHRY and CDR2 SYGVKD. The CDR3 consists of 17 residues. DNA of the CDR3: TGTGCCATCAGTGAAAGAGCGGGAGGGCCCCCCCTCTACGAGCAGTACTTC. It translates to CAISERAGGPPLYEQYF.

The chain links TRBV7-9 to TRBJ2-1, with TRBD2 matching 9 bases. The CDR3 consists of 16 residues. Per the germline V gene, CDR1 is SEHNR and CDR2 is FQNEAQ (reference sequence). Germline trimming cut 5 bases from V and 3 bases from J; bases unmatched to any gene: 8. The CDR3 protein is CASSPIAGVGYNEQFF. CDR3 sequence (DNA): TGTGCCAGCAGCCCCATAGCGGGAGTTGGCTACAATGAGCAGTTCTTC.

This chain joins TRBV3-1 and TRBJ2-5, with D perhaps TRBD1 (6 bases). V was trimmed by 0 bases and J by 1 base, leaving 12 bases between them. This CDR3 has 16 amino acids. The germline V gene encodes CDR1 LGHDT and CDR2 YNNKEL (reference sequence). The CDR3 DNA follows: TGTGCCAGCAGCCAAGATCAGGGGTCTCCCCAAGAGACCCAGTACTTC. Translated, it gives CASSQDQGSPQETQYF.